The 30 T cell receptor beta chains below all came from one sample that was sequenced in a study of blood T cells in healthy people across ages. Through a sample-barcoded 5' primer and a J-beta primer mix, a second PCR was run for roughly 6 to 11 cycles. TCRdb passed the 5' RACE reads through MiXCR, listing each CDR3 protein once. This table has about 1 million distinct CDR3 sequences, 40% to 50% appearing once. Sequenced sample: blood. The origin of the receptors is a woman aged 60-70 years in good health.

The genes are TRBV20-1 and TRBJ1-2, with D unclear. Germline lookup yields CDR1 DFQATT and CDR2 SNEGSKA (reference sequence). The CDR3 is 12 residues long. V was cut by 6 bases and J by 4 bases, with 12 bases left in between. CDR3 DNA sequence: TGCAGTGCCCCACCTTCACTCTATGGCTACACCTTC. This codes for CSAPPSLYGYTF.

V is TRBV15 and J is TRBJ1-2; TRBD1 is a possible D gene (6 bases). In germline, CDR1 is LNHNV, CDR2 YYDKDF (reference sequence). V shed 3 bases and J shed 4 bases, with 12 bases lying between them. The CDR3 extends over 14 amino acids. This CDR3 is CATSSDGGVYGYTF. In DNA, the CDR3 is TGTGCCACCAGCAGCGACGGGGGCGTCTATGGCTACACCTTC. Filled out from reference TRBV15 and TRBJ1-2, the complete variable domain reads DAMVIQNPRYQVTQFGKPVTLSCSQTLNHNVMYWYQQKSSQAPKLLFHYYDKDFNNEADTPDNFQSRRPNTSFCFLDIRSPGLGDTAMYLCATSSDGGVYGYTFGSGTRLTVV.

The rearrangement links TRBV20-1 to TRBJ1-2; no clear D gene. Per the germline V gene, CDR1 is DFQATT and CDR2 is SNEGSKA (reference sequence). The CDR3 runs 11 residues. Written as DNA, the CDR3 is TGCACGACCGGGGAGAACTATGGCTACACCTTC. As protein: CTTGENYGYTF.

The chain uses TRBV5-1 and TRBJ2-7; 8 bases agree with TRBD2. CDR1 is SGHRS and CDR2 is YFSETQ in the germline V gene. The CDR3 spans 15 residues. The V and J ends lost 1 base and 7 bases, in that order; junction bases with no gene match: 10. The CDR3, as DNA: TGCGCCAGCAGCTTGAATCCCAGCGGGGGACTTGAGCAGTACTTC. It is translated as CASSLNPSGGLEQYF.

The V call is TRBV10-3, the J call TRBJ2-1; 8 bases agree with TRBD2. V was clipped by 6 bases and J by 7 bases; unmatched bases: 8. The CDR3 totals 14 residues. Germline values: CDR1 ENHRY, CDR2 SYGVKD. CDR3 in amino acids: CAIRGGGSDNEQFF. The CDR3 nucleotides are TGTGCCATCAGGGGCGGGGGGTCCGATAATGAGCAGTTCTTC.

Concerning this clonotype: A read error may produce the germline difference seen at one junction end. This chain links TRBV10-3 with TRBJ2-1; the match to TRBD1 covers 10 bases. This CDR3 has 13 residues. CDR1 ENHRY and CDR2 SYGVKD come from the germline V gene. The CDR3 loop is CAIIGDRGKERFF. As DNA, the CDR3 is TGTGCCATCATCGGGGACAGGGGCAAGGAGCGGTTCTTC.

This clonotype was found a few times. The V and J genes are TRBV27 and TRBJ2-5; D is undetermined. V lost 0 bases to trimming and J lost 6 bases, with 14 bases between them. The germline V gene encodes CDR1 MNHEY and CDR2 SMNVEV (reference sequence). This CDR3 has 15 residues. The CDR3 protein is CASSLSIVPPQTQYF. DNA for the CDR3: TGTGCCAGCAGTTTATCCATCGTTCCCCCACAGACCCAGTACTTC.

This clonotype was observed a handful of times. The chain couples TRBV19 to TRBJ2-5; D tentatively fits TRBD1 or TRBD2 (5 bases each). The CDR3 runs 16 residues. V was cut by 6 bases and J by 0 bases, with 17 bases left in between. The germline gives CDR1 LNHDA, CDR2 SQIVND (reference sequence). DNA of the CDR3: TGTGCCAGTAGCAACCTCCGGGACGCACACCAAGAGACCCAGTACTTC. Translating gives CASSNLRDAHQETQYF.

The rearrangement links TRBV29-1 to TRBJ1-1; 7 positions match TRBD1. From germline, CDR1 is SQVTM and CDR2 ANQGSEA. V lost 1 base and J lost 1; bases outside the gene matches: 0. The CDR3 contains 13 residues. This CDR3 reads CSVEGTGNTEAFF. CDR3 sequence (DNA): TGCAGCGTTGAAGGGACAGGGAACACTGAAGCTTTCTTT. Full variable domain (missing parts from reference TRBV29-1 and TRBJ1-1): SAVISQKPSRDICQRGTSLTIQCQVDSQVTMMFWYRQQPGQSLTLIATANQGSEATYESGFVIDKFPISRPNLTFSTLTVSNMSPEDSSIYLCSVEGTGNTEAFFGQGTRLTVV.

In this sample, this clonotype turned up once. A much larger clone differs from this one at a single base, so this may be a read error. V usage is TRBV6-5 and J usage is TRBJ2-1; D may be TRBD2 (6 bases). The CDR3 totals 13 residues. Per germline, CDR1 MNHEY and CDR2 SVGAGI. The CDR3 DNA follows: TGTGCCAGCAGTAGCGGGCCTTACAATGGGCAGTTCTTC. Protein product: CASSSGPYNGQFF.

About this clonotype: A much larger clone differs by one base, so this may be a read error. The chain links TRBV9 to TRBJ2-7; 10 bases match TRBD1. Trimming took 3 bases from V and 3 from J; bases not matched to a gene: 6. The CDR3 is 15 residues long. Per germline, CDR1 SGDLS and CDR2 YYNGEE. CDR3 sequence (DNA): TGTGCCAGCAGCGCCGCCGGGACAGGGGTCTACGAGCAGTACTTC. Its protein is CASSAAGTGVYEQYF. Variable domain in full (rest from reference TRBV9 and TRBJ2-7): DSGVTQTPKHLITATGQRVTLRCSPRSGDLSVYWYQQSLDQGLQFLIQYYNGEERAKGNILERFSAQQFPDLHSELNLSSLELGDSALYFCASSAAGTGVYEQYFGPGTRLTVT.

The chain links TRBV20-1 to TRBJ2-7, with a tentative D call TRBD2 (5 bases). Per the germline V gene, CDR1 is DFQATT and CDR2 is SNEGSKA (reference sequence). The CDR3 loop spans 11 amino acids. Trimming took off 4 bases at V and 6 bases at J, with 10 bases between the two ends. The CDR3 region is CSATGFGEQYF. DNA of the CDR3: TGCAGTGCTACGGGGTTCGGCGAGCAGTACTTC.

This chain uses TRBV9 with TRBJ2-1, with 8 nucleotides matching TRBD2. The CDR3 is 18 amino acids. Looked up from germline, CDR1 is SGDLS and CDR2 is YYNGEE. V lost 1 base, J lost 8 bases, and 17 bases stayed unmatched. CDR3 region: CASSVFAPEQRELDEQFF. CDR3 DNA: TGTGCCAGCAGCGTATTCGCCCCCGAACAGCGGGAGTTGGATGAGCAGTTCTTC.

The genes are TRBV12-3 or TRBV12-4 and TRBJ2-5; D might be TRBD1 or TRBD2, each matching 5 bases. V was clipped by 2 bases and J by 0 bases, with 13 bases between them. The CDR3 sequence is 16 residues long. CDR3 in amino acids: CASSLSGTLYQETQYF. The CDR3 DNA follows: TGTGCCAGCAGTTTATCGGGGACGTTGTACCAAGAGACCCAGTACTTC.

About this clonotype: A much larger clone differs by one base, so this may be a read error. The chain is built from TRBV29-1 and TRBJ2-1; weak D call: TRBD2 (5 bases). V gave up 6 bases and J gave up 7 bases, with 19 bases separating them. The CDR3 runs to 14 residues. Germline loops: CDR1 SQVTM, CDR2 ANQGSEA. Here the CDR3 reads CSVRARPNTNEQFF. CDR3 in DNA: TGCAGCGTGCGGGCGAGACCTAATACAAATGAGCAGTTCTTC.

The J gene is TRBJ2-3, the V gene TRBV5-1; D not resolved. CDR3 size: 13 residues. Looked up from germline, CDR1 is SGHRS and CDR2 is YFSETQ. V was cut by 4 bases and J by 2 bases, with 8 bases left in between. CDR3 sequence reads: CASSTSVTDTQYF. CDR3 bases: TGCGCCAGCAGCACCTCCGTCACAGATACGCAGTATTTT.

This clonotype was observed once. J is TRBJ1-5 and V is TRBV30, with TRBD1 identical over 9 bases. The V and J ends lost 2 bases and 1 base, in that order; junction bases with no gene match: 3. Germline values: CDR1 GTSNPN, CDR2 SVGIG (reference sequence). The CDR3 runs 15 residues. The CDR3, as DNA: TGTGCCTGGAGTCGAGGGACAGGGAGCAATCAGCCCCAGCATTTT. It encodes CAWSRGTGSNQPQHF.

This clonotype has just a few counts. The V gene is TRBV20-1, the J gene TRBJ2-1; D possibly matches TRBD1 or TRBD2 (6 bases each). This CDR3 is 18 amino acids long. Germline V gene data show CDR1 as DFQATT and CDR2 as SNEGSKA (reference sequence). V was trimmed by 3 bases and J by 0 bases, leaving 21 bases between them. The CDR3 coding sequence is TGCAGTGCTAGTGGCGGGGCAGGGGTGCCGAGCTCCTACAATGAGCAGTTCTTC. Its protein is CSASGGAGVPSSYNEQFF.

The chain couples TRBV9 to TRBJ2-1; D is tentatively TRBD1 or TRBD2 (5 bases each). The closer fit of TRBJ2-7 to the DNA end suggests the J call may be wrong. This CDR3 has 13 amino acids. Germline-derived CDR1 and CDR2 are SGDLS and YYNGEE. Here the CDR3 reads CASSPGFGGEQYF. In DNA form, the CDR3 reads TGTGCCAGCAGCCCAGGGTTCGGAGGTGAGCAGTACTTC.

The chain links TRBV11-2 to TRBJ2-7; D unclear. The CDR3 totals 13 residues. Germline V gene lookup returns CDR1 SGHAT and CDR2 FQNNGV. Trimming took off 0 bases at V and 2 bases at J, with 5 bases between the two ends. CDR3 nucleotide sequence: TGTGCCAGCAGCTTAGAGGTTGCCTACGAGCAGTACTTC. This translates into CASSLEVAYEQYF.

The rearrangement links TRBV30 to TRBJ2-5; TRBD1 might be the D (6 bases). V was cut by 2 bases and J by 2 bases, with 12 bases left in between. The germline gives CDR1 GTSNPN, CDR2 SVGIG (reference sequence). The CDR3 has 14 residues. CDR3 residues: CAWSIPDRQETQYF. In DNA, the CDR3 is TGTGCCTGGAGTATACCCGACAGGCAAGAGACCCAGTACTTC. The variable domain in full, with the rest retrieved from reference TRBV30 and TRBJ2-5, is SQTIHQWPATLVQPVGSPLSLECTVEGTSNPNLYWYRQAAGRGLQLLFYSVGIGQISSEVPQNLSASRPQDRQFILSSKKLLLSDSGFYLCAWSIPDRQETQYFGPGTRLLVL.

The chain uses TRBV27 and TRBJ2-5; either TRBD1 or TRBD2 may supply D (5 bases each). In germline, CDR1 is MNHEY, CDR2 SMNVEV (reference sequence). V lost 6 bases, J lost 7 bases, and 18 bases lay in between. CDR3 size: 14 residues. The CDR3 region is CASSEGTLGGTQYF. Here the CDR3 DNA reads TGTGCCAGCAGCGAGGGGACCCTTGGCGGGACCCAGTACTTC.

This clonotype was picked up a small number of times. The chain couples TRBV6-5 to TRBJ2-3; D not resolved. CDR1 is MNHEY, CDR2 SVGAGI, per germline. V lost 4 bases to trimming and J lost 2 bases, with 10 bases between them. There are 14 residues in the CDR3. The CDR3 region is CASSSGPVTDTQYF. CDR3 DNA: TGTGCCAGCAGTTCCGGACCGGTCACAGATACGCAGTATTTT.

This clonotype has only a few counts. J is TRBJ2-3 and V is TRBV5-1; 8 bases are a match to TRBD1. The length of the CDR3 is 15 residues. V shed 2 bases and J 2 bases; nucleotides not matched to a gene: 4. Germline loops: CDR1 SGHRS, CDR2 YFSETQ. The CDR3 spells CASSFTGGDTDTQYF. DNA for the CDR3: TGCGCCAGCAGCTTTACAGGGGGTGACACAGATACGCAGTATTTT.

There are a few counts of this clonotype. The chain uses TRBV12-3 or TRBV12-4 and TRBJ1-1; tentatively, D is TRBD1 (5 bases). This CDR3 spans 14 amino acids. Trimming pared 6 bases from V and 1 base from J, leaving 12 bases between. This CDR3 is CASRIGTANTEAFF. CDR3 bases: TGTGCCAGCAGAATCGGGACGGCGAACACTGAAGCTTTCTTT.

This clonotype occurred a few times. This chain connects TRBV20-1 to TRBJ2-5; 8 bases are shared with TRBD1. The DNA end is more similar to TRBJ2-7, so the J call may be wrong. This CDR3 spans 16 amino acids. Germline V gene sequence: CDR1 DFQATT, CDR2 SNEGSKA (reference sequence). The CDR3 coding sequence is TGCAGTGCTCCCCCCCAGGGGGCGACGGGTACGGACGAGCAGTACTTC. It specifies CSAPPQGATGTDEQYF.

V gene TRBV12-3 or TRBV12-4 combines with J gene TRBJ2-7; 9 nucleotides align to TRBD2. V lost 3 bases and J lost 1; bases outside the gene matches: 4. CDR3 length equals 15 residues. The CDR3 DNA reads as TGTGCCAGCAGTTTCGACGCGGGAGGGTCCTACGAGCAGTACTTC. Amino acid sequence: CASSFDAGGSYEQYF.

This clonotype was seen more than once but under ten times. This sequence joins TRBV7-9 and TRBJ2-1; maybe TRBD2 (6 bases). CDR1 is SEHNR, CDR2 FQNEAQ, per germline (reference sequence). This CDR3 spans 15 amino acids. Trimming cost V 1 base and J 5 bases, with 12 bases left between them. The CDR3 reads CASSLVGTPNNEQFF. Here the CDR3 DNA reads TGTGCCAGCAGCTTAGTGGGGACTCCCAACAATGAGCAGTTCTTC.

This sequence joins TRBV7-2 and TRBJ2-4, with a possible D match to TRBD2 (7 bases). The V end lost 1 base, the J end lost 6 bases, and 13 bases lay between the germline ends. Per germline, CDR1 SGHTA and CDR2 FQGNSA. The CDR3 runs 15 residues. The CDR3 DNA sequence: TGTGCCAGCAGCTTAGAATTAGGGGGGGGAAACATTCAGTACTTC. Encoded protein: CASSLELGGGNIQYF.

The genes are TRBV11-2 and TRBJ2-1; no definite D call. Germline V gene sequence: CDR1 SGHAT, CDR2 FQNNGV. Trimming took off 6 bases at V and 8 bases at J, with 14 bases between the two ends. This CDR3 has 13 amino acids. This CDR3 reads CASRRPPGDEQFF. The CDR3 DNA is TGTGCCAGCAGAAGGCCGCCGGGCGATGAGCAGTTCTTC.